The text below deals with one T cell receptor beta chain. This sample is part of a study of blood T cell repertoires in COVID-19. Whole-study context: Acute-phase and convalescent COVID-19 samples originated in the United States, Italy and Spain. PBMCs, B-cell-depleted T cells, or T cells provided the cDNA or gDNA that made up the material.

CDR3 length equals 16 residues. V was cut by 2 bases and J by 3 bases, with 17 bases left in between. Per the germline V gene, CDR1 is MDHEN and CDR2 is SYDVKM. Original handling: Amplifying reference gene primers gave estimates of nucleated cell counts. Clones were read by immunoSEQ multiplex PCR, and TCRdb kept only the in-frame ones, dropping some. V and J calls and clone size are those listed in that table; D and trimming were worked out from the DNA. The table has under 95,000 clones, about 87% seen once. The rearrangement links TRBV28 to TRBJ2-7; D is possibly TRBD2 (5 bases). Sample: peripheral blood. The clonotype originates from a human donor with acute or convalescent COVID-19. The donor label of this sample is uncertain. CDR3 DNA: TGTGCCAGCAGTTTAGGAGGAAGTTCGTCCGTCTACGAGCAGTACTTC. Amino acid sequence: CASSLGGSSSVYEQYF. Full variable domain (rest looked up from reference TRBV28 and TRBJ2-7): DVKVTQSSRYLVKRTGEKVFLECVQDMDHENMFWYRQDPGLGLRLIYFSYDVKMKEKGDIPEGYSVSREKKERFSLILESASTNQTSMYLCASSLGGSSSVYEQYFGPGTRLTVT.